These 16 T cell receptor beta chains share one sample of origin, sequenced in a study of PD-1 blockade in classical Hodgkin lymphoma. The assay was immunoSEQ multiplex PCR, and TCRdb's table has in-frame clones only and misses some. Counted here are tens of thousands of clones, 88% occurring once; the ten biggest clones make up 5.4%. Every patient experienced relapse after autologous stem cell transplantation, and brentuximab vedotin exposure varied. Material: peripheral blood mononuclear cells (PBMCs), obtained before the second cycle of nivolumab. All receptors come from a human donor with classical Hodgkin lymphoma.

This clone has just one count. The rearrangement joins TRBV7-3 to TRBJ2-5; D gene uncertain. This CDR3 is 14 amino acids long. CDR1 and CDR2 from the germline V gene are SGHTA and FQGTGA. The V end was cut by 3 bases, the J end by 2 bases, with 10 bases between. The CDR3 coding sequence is TGTGCCAGCAGCTTGGGCCCGGCTCAAGAGACCCAGTACTTC. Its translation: CASSLGPAQETQYF.

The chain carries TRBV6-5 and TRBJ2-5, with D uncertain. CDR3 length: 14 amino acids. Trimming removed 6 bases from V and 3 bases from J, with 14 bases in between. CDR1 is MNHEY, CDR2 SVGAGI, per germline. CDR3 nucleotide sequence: TGTGCCAGCAGCGAAAGGGTGGTCGAAGAGACCCAGTACTTC. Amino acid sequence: CASSERVVEETQYF.

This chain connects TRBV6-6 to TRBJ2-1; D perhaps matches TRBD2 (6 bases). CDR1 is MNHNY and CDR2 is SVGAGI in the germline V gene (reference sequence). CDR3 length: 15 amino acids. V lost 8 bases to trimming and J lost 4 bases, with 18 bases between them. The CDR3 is CASAPSGPLYNEQFF. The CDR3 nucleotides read TGTGCCAGCGCACCCAGCGGGCCGCTATACAATGAGCAGTTCTTC.

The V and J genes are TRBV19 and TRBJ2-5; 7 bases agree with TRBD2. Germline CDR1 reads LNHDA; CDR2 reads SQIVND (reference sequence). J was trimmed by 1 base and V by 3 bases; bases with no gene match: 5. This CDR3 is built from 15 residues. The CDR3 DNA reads TGTGCCAGTAGTATCAGCGGGGCTATCCAAGAGACCCAGTACTTC. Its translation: CASSISGAIQETQYF. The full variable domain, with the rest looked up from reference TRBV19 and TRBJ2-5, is DGGITQSPKYLFRKEGQNVTLSCEQNLNHDAMYWYRQDPGQGLRLIYYSQIVNDFQKGDIAEGYSVSREKKESFPLTVTSAQKNPTAFYLCASSISGAIQETQYFGPGTRLLVL.

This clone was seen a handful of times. The CDR3 region has the DNA TGTGCCAGCAGCGAGGGGGGACTAAATTCACCCCTCCACTTT. Translation: CASSEGGLNSPLHF. V and J are TRBV7-9 and TRBJ1-6; perhaps TRBD1 as D (6 bases). Germline V CDR1 and CDR2: SEHNR, FQNEAQ (reference sequence). The CDR3 consists of 14 residues. Trimming stripped 5 bases from V and 7 bases from J, with 12 bases between.

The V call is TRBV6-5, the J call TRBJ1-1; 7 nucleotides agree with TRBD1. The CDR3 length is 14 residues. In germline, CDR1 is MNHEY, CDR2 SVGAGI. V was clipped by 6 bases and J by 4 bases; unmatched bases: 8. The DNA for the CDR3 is TGTGCCAGCAGGGGGTCCACAGGGGCCACTGAAGCTTTCTTT. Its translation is CASRGSTGATEAFF.

The CDR3 DNA follows: TGTGCCAGCAGCCGGACGGACACCGGGGAGCTGTTTTTT. Translating it yields CASSRTDTGELFF. The chain carries TRBV7-9 and TRBJ2-2; D is ambiguous. The CDR3 sequence is 13 residues long. CDR1 and CDR2 from the germline V gene are SEHNR and FQNEAQ (reference sequence). Trimming shortened V by 5 bases and J by 3 bases, and 7 bases separated the two germline ends.

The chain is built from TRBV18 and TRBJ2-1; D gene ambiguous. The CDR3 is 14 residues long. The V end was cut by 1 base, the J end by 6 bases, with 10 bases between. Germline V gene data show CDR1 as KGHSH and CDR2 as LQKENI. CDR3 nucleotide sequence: TGTGCCAGCTCACCACTACCGGGCTCCAATGAGCAGTTCTTC. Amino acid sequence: CASSPLPGSNEQFF.

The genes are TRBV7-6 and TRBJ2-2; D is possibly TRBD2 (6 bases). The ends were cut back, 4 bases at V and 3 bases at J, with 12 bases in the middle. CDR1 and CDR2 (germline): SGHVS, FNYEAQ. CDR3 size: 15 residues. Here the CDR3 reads CASSSRDFHTGELFF. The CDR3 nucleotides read TGTGCCAGCAGCTCCCGGGACTTCCACACCGGGGAGCTGTTTTTT.

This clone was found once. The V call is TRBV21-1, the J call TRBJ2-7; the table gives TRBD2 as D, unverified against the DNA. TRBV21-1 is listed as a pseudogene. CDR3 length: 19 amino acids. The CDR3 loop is CASTSCGGGSSSNHYEQYF. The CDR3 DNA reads TGTGCCAGCACCTCTTGCGGGGGAGGCTCCTCCTCGAATCACTACGAGCAGTACTTC.

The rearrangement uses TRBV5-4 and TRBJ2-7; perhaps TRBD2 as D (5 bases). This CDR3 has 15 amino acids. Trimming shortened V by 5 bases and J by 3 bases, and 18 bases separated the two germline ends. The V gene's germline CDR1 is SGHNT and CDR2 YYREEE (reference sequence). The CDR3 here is CASSPEPGTVYEQYF. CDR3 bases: TGTGCCAGCAGTCCAGAACCGGGAACAGTCTACGAGCAGTACTTC.

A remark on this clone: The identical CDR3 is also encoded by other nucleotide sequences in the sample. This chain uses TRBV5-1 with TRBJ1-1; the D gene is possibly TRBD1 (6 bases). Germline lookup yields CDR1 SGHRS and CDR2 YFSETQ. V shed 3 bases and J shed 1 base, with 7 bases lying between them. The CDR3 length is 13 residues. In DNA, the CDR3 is TGCGCCAGCAGCTCGACAGGGAACACTGAAGCTTTCTTT. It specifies CASSSTGNTEAFF.

CDR3 nucleotides: TGTGCCAGCTCGCGGGCAGATGAAAAACTGTTTTTT. Encoded protein: CASSRADEKLFF. V gene TRBV6-6 combines with J gene TRBJ1-4, with D uncertain. Trimming removed 8 bases at V and 6 bases at J, with 10 bases between. This CDR3 comprises 12 residues. From germline, CDR1 is MNHNY and CDR2 SVGAGI (reference sequence).

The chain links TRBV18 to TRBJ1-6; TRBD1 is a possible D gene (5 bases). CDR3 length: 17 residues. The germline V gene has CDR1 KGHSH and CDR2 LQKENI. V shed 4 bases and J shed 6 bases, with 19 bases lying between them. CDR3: CASSLTVQGRGNSPLHF. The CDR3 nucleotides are TGTGCCAGCTCACTAACGGTTCAGGGAAGGGGTAATTCACCCCTCCACTTT.

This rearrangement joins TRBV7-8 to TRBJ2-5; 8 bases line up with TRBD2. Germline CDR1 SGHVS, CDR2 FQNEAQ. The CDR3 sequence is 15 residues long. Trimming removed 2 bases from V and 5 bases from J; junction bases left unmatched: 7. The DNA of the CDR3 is TGTGCCAGCAGCTTACTGAGCGGGGGCAGGGAGACCCAGTACTTC. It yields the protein CASSLLSGGRETQYF.

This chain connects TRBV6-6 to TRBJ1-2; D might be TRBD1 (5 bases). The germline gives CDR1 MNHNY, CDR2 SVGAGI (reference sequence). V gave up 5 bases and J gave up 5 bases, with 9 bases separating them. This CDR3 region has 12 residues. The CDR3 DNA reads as TGTGCCAGCAGTGACAGTCTGTATGGCTACACCTTC. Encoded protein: CASSDSLYGYTF.